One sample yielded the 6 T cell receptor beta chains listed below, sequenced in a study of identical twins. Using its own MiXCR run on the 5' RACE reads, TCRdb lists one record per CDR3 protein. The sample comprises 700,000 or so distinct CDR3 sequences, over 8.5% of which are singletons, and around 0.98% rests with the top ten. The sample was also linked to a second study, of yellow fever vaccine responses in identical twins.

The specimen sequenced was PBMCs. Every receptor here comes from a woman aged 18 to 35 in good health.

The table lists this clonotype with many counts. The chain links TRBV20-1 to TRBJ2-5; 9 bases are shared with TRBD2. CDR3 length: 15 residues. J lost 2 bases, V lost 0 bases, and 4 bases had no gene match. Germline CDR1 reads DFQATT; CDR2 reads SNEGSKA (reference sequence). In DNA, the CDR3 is TGCAGTGCTAGAGATCCCCTAGCGGGGCAAGAGACCCAGTACTTC. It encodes CSARDPLAGQETQYF.

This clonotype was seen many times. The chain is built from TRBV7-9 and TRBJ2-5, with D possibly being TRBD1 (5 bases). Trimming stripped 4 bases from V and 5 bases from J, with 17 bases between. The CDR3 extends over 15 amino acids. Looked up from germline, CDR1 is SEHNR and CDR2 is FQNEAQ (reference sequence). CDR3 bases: TGTGCCAGCAGCTCCCCGGTTGGGGCACGGGAGACCCAGTACTTC. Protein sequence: CASSSPVGARETQYF.

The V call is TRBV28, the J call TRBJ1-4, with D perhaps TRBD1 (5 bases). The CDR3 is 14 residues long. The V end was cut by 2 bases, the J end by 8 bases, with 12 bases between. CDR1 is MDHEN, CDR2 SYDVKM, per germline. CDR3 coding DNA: TGTGCCAGCAGTTTACGGGGGTTAGGGGAAAAACTGTTTTTT. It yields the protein CASSLRGLGEKLFF.

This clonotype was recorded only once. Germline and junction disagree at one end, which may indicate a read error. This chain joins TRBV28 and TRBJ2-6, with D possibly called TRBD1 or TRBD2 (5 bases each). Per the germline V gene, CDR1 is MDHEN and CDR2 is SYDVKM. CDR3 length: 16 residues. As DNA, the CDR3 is TGTGCCAGCAGTCCGGGGTCTAGCTCTGGGGCCAACGTCCTGGCTTTC. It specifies CASSPGSSSGANVLAF.

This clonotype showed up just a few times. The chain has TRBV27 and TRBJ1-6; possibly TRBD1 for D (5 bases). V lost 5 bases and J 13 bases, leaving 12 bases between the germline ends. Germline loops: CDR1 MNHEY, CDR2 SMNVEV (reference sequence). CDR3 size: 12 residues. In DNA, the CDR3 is TGTGCCAGCAGTGCGGGGGGATGGCCCCTCCACTTT. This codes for CASSAGGWPLHF.

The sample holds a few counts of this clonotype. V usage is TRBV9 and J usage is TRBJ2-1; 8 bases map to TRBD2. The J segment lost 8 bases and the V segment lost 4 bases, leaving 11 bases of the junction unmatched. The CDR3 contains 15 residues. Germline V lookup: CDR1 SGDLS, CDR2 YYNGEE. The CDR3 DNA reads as TGTGCCAGCAGCCCGCGGGGGGCCCGTGTTGATGAGCAGTTCTTC. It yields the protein CASSPRGARVDEQFF. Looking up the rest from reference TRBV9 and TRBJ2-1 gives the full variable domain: DSGVTQTPKHLITATGQRVTLRCSPRSGDLSVYWYQQSLDQGLQFLIQYYNGEERAKGNILERFSAQQFPDLHSELNLSSLELGDSALYFCASSPRGARVDEQFFGPGTRLTVL.